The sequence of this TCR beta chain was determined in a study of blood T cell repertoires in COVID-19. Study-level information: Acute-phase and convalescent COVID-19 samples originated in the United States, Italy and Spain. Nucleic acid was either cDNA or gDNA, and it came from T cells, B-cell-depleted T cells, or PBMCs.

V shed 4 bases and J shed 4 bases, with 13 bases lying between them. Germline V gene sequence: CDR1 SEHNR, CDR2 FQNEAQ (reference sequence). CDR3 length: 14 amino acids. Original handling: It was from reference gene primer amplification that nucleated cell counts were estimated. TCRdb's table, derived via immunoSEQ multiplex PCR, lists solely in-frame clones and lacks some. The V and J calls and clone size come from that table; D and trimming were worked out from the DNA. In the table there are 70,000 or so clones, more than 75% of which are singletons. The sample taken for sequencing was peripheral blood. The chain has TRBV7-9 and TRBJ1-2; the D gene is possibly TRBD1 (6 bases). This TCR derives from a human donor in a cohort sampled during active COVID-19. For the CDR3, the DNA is TGTGCCAGCAGCTCCCCAGGACAGTCCTATGGCTACACCTTC. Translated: CASSSPGQSYGYTF.